The 21 T cell receptor beta chains below come from one sample, sequenced in a study of cytotoxic CD8 clonotypes in ibrutinib-treated CLL. The protocol was immunoSEQ multiplex PCR, while the TCRdb copy is restricted to in-frame clones and leaves out a portion. The table records roughly 200,000 clones, roughly 77% of them present only once. The sample consisted of PBMCs, taken after 12 months of ibrutinib treatment. Receptors originate from a human donor with chronic lymphocytic leukemia.

The rearrangement joins TRBV5-6 to TRBJ1-4; TRBD1 is a possible D gene (5 bases). The length of the CDR3 is 17 residues. Per germline, CDR1 SGHDT and CDR2 YYEEEE. With 1 base removed from V and 3 bases from J, the gap between germline ends came to 16 bases. DNA for the CDR3: TGTGCCAGCAGCTTGAAACTTCTGGGGGGTCCTAATGAAAAACTGTTTTTT. Translated: CASSLKLLGGPNEKLFF.

The table lists this clone with a few counts. The genes are TRBV10-3 and TRBJ1-1; unclear D gene. The CDR3 is 14 amino acids. Germline V CDR1 and CDR2: ENHRY, SYGVKD. V was clipped by 0 bases and J by 1 base, with 6 bases between them. The CDR3 is CAISESPENTEAFF. The DNA of the CDR3 is TGTGCCATCAGTGAGTCGCCCGAGAACACTGAAGCTTTCTTT.

The chain joins TRBV29-1 to TRBJ1-4, with D perhaps matching TRBD1 (5 bases). CDR3 length: 11 amino acids. Germline V CDR1 and CDR2: SQVTM, ANQGSEA. Trimming cost V 3 bases and J 12 bases, with 11 bases left between them. The CDR3 region has the DNA TGCAGCGTTGATCCGGGGGGGGAACTGTTTTTT. This sequence encodes CSVDPGGELFF.

This clone was observed once. The chain is built from TRBV14 and TRBJ1-4, with D possibly being TRBD1 (6 bases). V was pared by 0 bases and J by 6 bases, with 17 bases between. Germline CDR1 is SGHDN and CDR2 is FVKESK. The CDR3 covers 17 residues. CDR3 bases: TGTGCCAGCAGCCAAGATCCTAGGGGGAGCGTATATGAAAAACTGTTTTTT. Translating gives CASSQDPRGSVYEKLFF.

The J gene is TRBJ2-1, the V gene TRBV7-2, with 7 bases lining up with TRBD2. The CDR3 contains 14 residues. Trimming cost V 6 bases and J 9 bases; bases outside gene matches: 11. Germline CDR1 reads SGHTA; CDR2 reads FQGNSA. CDR3 sequence (DNA): TGTGCCAGCAGTTCCATCGGGAGGCCCGGTGAGCAGTTCTTC. Residues: CASSSIGRPGEQFF.

To note about this clone: This sample also contains other DNA sequences that code for the same CDR3. This chain joins TRBV27 and TRBJ1-2; tentative D call: TRBD1 (6 bases). V gave up 5 bases and J gave up 5 bases, with 9 bases separating them. CDR3 size: 12 residues. Germline lookup yields CDR1 MNHEY and CDR2 SMNVEV (reference sequence). This CDR3 is CASSLQGYGYTF. The CDR3 region has the DNA TGTGCCAGCAGTCTACAGGGATATGGCTACACCTTC.

The chain uses TRBV4-3 and TRBJ2-2; TRBD1 is a possible D gene (6 bases). CDR3 length: 15 amino acids. Germline V gene lookup returns CDR1 LGHNA and CDR2 YSLEER. V shed 0 bases and J shed 12 bases, with 17 bases lying between them. CDR3 bases: TGCGCCAGCAGCCAAGACCCCCACCGGGACAACAAGCTGTTTTTT. Translated, it gives CASSQDPHRDNKLFF.

This chain connects TRBV18 to TRBJ2-7, with 8 bases aligning to TRBD2. CDR3 length: 15 residues. CDR1 KGHSH and CDR2 LQKENI come from the germline V gene. V gave up 0 bases and J gave up 6 bases; unmatched junction bases: 7. The CDR3 here is CASSPPVGRGGEQYF. CDR3 nucleotides: TGTGCCAGCTCACCACCGGTCGGGAGGGGGGGCGAGCAGTACTTC.

The genes are TRBV20-1 and TRBJ2-3; D uncertain. Trimming took off 8 bases at V and 4 bases at J, with 10 bases between the two ends. The germline CDR1 and CDR2 sequences are DFQATT and SNEGSKA (reference sequence). This CDR3 region has 11 residues. The CDR3 is CSPGRADTQYF. The CDR3 DNA reads TGCAGTCCTGGACGGGCAGATACGCAGTATTTT.

This chain uses TRBV28 with TRBJ1-2; D remains unclear. Germline loops: CDR1 MDHEN, CDR2 SYDVKM. Deletions cut 4 bases from V and 4 bases from J, with 16 bases between. The CDR3 runs 15 residues. In DNA form, the CDR3 reads TGTGCCAGCAGTTCGGGCGGGGAAGGCCTCTATGGCTACACCTTC. Protein sequence: CASSSGGEGLYGYTF.

J is TRBJ2-5 and V is TRBV9; the match to TRBD1 covers 7 bases. With V trimmed by 3 bases and J by 0 bases, 5 bases remained unmatched. Germline loops: CDR1 SGDLS, CDR2 YYNGEE. The CDR3 is made up of 15 amino acids. The CDR3 nucleotides read TGTGCCAGCAGCGGTCGACAGGGCAACCAAGAGACCCAGTACTTC. This codes for CASSGRQGNQETQYF.

The V call is TRBV7-6, the J call TRBJ1-3; a weak D match, TRBD1 (6 bases). Per the germline V gene, CDR1 is SGHVS and CDR2 is FNYEAQ. Trimming left V 5 bases short and J 0 bases short, with 11 bases between. This CDR3 has 15 amino acids. DNA for the CDR3: TGTGCCAGCAGCCCGGGGACAAGCTCTGGAAACACCATATATTTT. This translates into CASSPGTSSGNTIYF. The whole variable domain, filled in from reference TRBV7-6 and TRBJ1-3, reads GAGVSQSPRYKVTKRGQDVALRCDPISGHVSLYWYRQALGQGPEFLTYFNYEAQQDKSGLPNDRFSAERPEGSISTLTIQRTEQRDSAMYRCASSPGTSSGNTIYFGEGSWLTVV.

This clone occurred a few times. The chain has TRBV27 and TRBJ2-7, with 7 bases lining up with TRBD2. The V and J ends lost 6 bases and 2 bases, in that order; junction bases with no gene match: 10. The CDR3 covers 15 residues. The germline CDR1 and CDR2 sequences are MNHEY and SMNVEV (reference sequence). The CDR3 is CASRTSGDRTYEQYF. CDR3 DNA sequence: TGTGCCAGCAGGACGAGCGGGGATCGGACCTACGAGCAGTACTTC.

The genes are TRBV7-2 and TRBJ2-5, with no clear D. The V end was cut by 6 bases, the J end by 5 bases, with 22 bases between. This CDR3 is 16 amino acids long. The germline CDR1 and CDR2 sequences are SGHTA and FQGNSA. The CDR3: CASSQVHGQMGETQYF. CDR3 coding DNA: TGTGCCAGCAGTCAAGTTCATGGCCAAATGGGGGAGACCCAGTACTTC. The complete variable domain, with remaining parts taken from reference TRBV7-2 and TRBJ2-5, reads GAGVSQSPSNKVTEKGKDVELRCDPISGHTALYWYRQSLGQGLEFLIYFQGNSAPDKSGLPSDRFSAERTGGSVSTLTIQRTQQEDSAVYLCASSQVHGQMGETQYFGPGTRLLVL.

The CDR3 DNA reads TGTGCCAGCTGGGCCGGGGAGGGTCAGCCCCAGCATTTT. As protein: CASWAGEGQPQHF. The genes are TRBV2 and TRBJ1-5, with D unclear. V was clipped by 8 bases and J by 6 bases, with 14 bases between them. Germline V CDR1 and CDR2: SNHLY, FYNNEI. There are 13 residues in the CDR3. The entire variable domain, with the rest obtained from reference TRBV2 and TRBJ1-5, is as follows: EPEVTQTPSHQVTQMGQEVILRCVPISNHLYFYWYRQILGQKVEFLVSFYNNEISEKSEIFDDQFSVERPDGSNFTLKIRSTKLEDSAMYFCASWAGEGQPQHFGDGTRLSIL.

The rearrangement joins TRBV11-2 to TRBJ2-7; D is unclear. V gave up 0 bases and J gave up 5 bases, with 14 bases separating them. Germline CDR1 and CDR2: SGHAT and FQNNGV. The CDR3 covers 15 residues. The CDR3 DNA sequence: TGTGCCAGCAGCTTAGAGGTGGTTTTAAGGGACGAGCAGTACTTC. This translates into CASSLEVVLRDEQYF. The full variable domain, in which reference TRBV11-2 and TRBJ2-7 provide the parts outside the CDR3, is EAGVAQSPRYKIIEKRQSVAFWCNPISGHATLYWYQQILGQGPKLLIQFQNNGVVDDSQLPKDRFSAERLKGVDSTLKIQPAKLEDSAVYLCASSLEVVLRDEQYFGPGTRLTVT.

A few counts support this clone. The chain has TRBV2 and TRBJ1-2; no firm D call. The germline V gene encodes CDR1 SNHLY and CDR2 FYNNEI. This CDR3 has 12 residues. Trimming took 0 bases from V and 9 from J, leaving 8 bases between them. The CDR3 DNA reads as TGTGCCAGCAGTGAAGCGGGCAGACGCTACACCTTC. Translation: CASSEAGRRYTF. The entire variable domain, with the rest obtained from reference TRBV2 and TRBJ1-2, is as follows: EPEVTQTPSHQVTQMGQEVILRCVPISNHLYFYWYRQILGQKVEFLVSFYNNEISEKSEIFDDQFSVERPDGSNFTLKIRSTKLEDSAMYFCASSEAGRRYTFGSGTRLTVV.

This clone was observed a handful of times. The chain employs TRBV4-3 and TRBJ2-7, with 13 bases lining up with TRBD2. V trimming: 2 bases; J trimming: 2 bases; junction bases outside the gene matches: 3. The CDR3 loop spans 16 amino acids. CDR1 and CDR2 from the germline V gene are LGHNA and YSLEER. The DNA of the CDR3 is TGCGCCAGCAGCCAACGGACTAGCGGGAGCACCTACGAGCAGTACTTC. Its translation: CASSQRTSGSTYEQYF.

The chain carries TRBV9 and TRBJ2-7; 12 bases fit TRBD2. Germline values: CDR1 SGDLS, CDR2 YYNGEE. This CDR3 region has 16 residues. V shed 4 bases and J 6 bases; nucleotides not matched to a gene: 11. In DNA form, the CDR3 reads TGTGCCAGCAGCTTCGGACTAGCGGGAAACTCTGGCGAGCAGTACTTC. Protein product: CASSFGLAGNSGEQYF. The full variable domain, in which reference TRBV9 and TRBJ2-7 provide the parts outside the CDR3, is DSGVTQTPKHLITATGQRVTLRCSPRSGDLSVYWYQQSLDQGLQFLIQYYNGEERAKGNILERFSAQQFPDLHSELNLSSLELGDSALYFCASSFGLAGNSGEQYFGPGTRLTVT.

The CDR3 loop reads CASSSEGQGPSTEAFF. CDR3 bases: TGTGCCAGCAGCTCCGAGGGGCAGGGACCGAGTACTGAAGCTTTCTTT. V gene TRBV7-3 combines with J gene TRBJ1-1; D might be TRBD1 (5 bases). The V end lost 4 bases, the J end lost 5 bases, and 20 bases lay between the germline ends. The CDR3 is 16 amino acids. Germline V lookup: CDR1 SGHTA, CDR2 FQGTGA.

Details on this clone: Within the sample, other DNA sequences also encode this same CDR3. The CDR3 DNA reads TGCGCCAGCAGCCCAGACAGGGTTACGGGGGAGCTGTTTTTT. This gives the protein CASSPDRVTGELFF. The chain joins TRBV4-3 to TRBJ2-2; 7 bases map to TRBD1. The V gene's germline CDR1 is LGHNA and CDR2 YSLEER. The CDR3 extends over 14 amino acids. After removal of 4 bases from V and 8 bases from J, the junction contained 7 bases not matched to a gene.